Listed below are T cell receptor beta chains from one sample, sequenced in a study of CD8 T cells in ankylosing spondylitis. TCRdb re-analysed the 5' RACE reads in MiXCR, keeping a single row per CDR3 protein. In the table there are fewer than 400,000 distinct CDR3 sequences, 6.5% to 10% of which are singletons. The specimen sequenced was blood, either unsorted or a sorted T cell fraction (not recorded which). All receptors derive from a male donor with ankylosing spondylitis. Both conserved end residues are part of each CDR3. A D gene is named only where the DNA matches it firmly. Clone size, where shown, is once, few, many, or a class for clones that have expanded.

CDR3 length | clone size | J gene | V gene | D gene | CDR3 protein | CDR3 DNA
14 | many | TRBJ1-2 | TRBV20-1 | TRBD1 | CSAPGQGYTSGYTF | TGCAGTGCCCCCGGACAGGGATACACTAGTGGCTACACCTTC
17 | many | TRBJ2-7 | TRBV20-1 | TRBD2 | CSAREGGERDRGYEQYF | TGCAGTGCTAGAGAGGGGGGAGAGCGGGACCGGGGATACGAGCAGTACTTC
14 | many | TRBJ2-3 | TRBV15 | - | CATSRDGWEDTQYF | TGTGCCACCAGCAGAGATGGCTGGGAAGATACGCAGTATTTT
16 | - | TRBJ1-1 | TRBV9 | - | CASSPHPAGKNTEAFF | TGTGCCAGCAGCCCTCACCCCGCAGGGAAGAACACTGAAGCTTTCTTT
14 | - | TRBJ2-7 | TRBV6-2/TRBV6-3 | - | CASRHRDESYEQYF | TGTGCCAGCAGGCACCGGGACGAGTCCTACGAGCAGTACTTC
12 | many | TRBJ2-7 | TRBV29-1 | - | CSVSQSFYEQYF | TGCAGCGTTTCACAGAGTTTTTACGAGCAGTACTTC
13 | many | TRBJ2-1 | TRBV12-3/TRBV12-4 | - | CASSLSYHNEQFF | TGTGCCAGCAGTTTAAGCTACCACAATGAGCAGTTCTTC
15 | - | TRBJ2-2 | TRBV5-6 | - | CASSLYQVEVGELFF | TGTGCCAGCAGCTTGTACCAGGTTGAGGTCGGGGAGCTGTTTTTT
16 | - | TRBJ2-1 | TRBV12-3/TRBV12-4 | TRBD2 | CASSFGSGLAGGEQFF | TGTGCCAGCAGTTTTGGATCAGGACTAGCGGGGGGGGAGCAGTTCTTC
14 | - | TRBJ2-7 | TRBV18 | - | CASSPEAGSSEQYF | TGTGCCAGCTCTCCGGAAGCCGGGTCCAGCGAGCAGTACTTC
15 | few | TRBJ2-3 | TRBV24-1 | - | CATSDLSQGRDTQYF | TGTGCCACCAGTGATTTGTCCCAGGGGAGGGATACGCAGTATTTT
17 | few | TRBJ2-1 | TRBV4-1 | - | CASSQDQAGWGHNEQFF | TGCGCCAGCAGCCAAGATCAAGCAGGCTGGGGGCACAATGAGCAGTTCTTC
16 | many | TRBJ2-2 | TRBV6-1 | TRBD2 | CASNRGGLDLTGELFF | TGTGCCAGCAATCGGGGAGGGCTAGATTTAACCGGGGAGCTGTTTTTT
16 | few | TRBJ2-1 | TRBV5-1 | TRBD2 | CASSLGLANTYNEQFF | TGCGCCAGCAGCTTGGGACTAGCGAACACCTACAATGAGCAGTTCTTC
17 | - | TRBJ2-1 | TRBV4-1 | TRBD2 | CASSQDGPGGLYNEQFF | TGCGCCAGCAGCCAAGATGGACCGGGAGGACTCTACAATGAGCAGTTCTTC
15 | many | TRBJ2-3 | TRBV9 | - | CASSGLPGLTDTQYF | TGTGCCAGCAGCGGACTCCCGGGACTTACAGATACGCAGTATTTT
12 | - | TRBJ1-4 | TRBV29-1 | - | CSVMRIGEKLFF | TGCAGCGTTATGAGGATAGGTGAAAAACTGTTTTTT
15 | - | TRBJ2-1 | TRBV12-3/TRBV12-4 | - | CASSSSDKMLGAAFF | TGTGCCAGCAGTTCGAGTGATAAGATGCTCGGCGCCGCGTTCTTC
15 | few | TRBJ2-4 | TRBV6-5 | - | CASSSDFWAKNIQYF | TGTGCCAGCAGTTCGGACTTTTGGGCCAAAAACATTCAGTACTTC
15 | - | TRBJ2-7 | TRBV20-1 | - | CSANSHGSSSYEQYF | TGCAGTGCTAACTCCCACGGCTCGAGCTCCTACGAGCAGTACTTC
18 | few | TRBJ2-6 | TRBV5-5 | TRBD2 | CASSFSGRDSGGANVLTF | TGTGCCAGCAGCTTTAGCGGGAGAGATTCGGGAGGGGCCAACGTCCTGACTTTC
14 | many | TRBJ1-4 | TRBV12-3/TRBV12-4 | - | CASRTGTAFEKLFF | TGTGCCAGCAGAACCGGGACCGCTTTTGAAAAACTGTTTTTT